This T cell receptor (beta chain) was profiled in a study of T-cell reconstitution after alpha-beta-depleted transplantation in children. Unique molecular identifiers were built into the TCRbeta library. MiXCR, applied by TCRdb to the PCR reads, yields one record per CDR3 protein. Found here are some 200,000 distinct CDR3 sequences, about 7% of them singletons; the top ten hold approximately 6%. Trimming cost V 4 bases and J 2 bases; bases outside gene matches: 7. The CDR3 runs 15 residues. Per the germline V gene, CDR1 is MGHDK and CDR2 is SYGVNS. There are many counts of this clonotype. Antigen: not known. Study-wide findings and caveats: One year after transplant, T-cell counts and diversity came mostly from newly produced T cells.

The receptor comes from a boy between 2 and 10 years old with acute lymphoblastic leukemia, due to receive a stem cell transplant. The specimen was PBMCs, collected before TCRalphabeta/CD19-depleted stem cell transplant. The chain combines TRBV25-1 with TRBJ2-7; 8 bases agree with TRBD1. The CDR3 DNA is TGTGCCAGCAGTGGGGAGGACAGGGTACCCTACGAGCAGTACTTC. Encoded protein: CASSGEDRVPYEQYF.